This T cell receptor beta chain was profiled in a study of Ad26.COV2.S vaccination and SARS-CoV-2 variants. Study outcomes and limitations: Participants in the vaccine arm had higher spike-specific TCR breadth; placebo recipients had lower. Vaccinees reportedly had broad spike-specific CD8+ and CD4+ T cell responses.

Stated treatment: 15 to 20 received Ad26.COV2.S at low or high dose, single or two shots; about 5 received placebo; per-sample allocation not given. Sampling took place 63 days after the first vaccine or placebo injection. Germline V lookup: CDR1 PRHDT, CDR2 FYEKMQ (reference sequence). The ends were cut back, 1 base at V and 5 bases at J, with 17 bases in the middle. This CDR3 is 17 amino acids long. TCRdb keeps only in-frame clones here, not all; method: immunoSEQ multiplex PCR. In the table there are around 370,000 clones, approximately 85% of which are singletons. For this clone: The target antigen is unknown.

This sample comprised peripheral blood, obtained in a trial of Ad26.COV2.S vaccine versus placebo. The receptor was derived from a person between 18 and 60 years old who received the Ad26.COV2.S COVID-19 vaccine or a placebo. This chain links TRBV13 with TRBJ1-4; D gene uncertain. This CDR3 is CASSLASPSGVNEKLFF. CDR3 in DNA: TGTGCCAGCAGCTTAGCCTCGCCGTCCGGAGTAAATGAAAAACTGTTTTTT.